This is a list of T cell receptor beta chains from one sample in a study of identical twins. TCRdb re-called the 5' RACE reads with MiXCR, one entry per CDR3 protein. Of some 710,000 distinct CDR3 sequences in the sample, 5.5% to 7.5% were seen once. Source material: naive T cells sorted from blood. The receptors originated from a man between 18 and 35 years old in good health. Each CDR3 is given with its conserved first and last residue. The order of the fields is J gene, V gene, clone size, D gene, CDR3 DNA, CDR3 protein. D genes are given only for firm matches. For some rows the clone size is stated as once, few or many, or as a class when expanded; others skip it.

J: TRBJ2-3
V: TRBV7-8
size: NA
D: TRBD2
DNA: TGTGCCAGCAGCTTAGCGGGGACTAGCGGGAGGCCAGCGTATTTT
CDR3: CASSLAGTSGRPAYF

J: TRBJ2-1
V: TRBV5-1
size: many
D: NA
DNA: TGCGCCAGCAGCTTGGTCAGGGGCCTGTACAATGAGCAGTTCTTC
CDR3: CASSLVRGLYNEQFF

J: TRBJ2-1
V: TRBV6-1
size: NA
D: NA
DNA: TGTGCTCACGGGGCTAGCTCCTACAATGAGCAGTTCTTC
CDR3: CAHGASSYNEQFF

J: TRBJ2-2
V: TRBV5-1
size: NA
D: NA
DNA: TGCGCCAGCAGCTTGATGTCAAAAACAGCCGGGGAGCTGTTTTTT
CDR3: CASSLMSKTAGELFF

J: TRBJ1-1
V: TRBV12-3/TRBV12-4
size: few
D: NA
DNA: TGTGCCAGCAGTTTACCCTCGGTCGGTCGCACTGAAGCTTTCTTT
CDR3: CASSLPSVGRTEAFF

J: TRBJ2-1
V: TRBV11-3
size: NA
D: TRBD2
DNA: TGTGCCAGCAGCTTGTCCAAAGCGGGGGCTAGGTCCTACAATGAGCAGTTCTTC
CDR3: CASSLSKAGARSYNEQFF

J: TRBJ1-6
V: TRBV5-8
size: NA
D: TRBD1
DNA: TGTGCCAGCAGCTTGGGGCCCGGGACAGGGGACTCACCCCTCCACTTT
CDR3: CASSLGPGTGDSPLHF

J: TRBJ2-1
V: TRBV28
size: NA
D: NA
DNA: TGTGCCGTTTCCTCCCTCAATGAGCAGTTCTTC
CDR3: CAVSSLNEQFF

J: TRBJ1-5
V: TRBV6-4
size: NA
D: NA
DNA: TGTGCCAGCAGTAAAGACGTAAATCAGCCCCAGCATTTT
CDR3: CASSKDVNQPQHF

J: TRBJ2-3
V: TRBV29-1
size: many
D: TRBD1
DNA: TGCAGCGTTGAAACAGGGGCCTTCACAGATACGCAGTATTTT
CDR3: CSVETGAFTDTQYF

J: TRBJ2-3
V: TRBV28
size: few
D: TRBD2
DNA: TGTGCCAGCAGTGCTAGCGGGAGTGGTTCAGATACGCAGTATTTT
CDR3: CASSASGSGSDTQYF

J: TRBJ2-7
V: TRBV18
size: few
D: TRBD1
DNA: TGTGCCAGCTCACCGCTAAGACAGGGCTACGAGCAGTACTTC
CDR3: CASSPLRQGYEQYF

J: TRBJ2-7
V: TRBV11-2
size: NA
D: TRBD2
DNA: TGTGCCAGCAGCTTAGTGGGTAGCGGGATCCTTCCCTACGAGCAGTACTTC
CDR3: CASSLVGSGILPYEQYF

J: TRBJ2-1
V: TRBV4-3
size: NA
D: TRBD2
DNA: TGCGCCAGCAGCCAAGTAGGGACTAGCGGGTTTTACAATGAGCAGTTCTTC
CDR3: CASSQVGTSGFYNEQFF

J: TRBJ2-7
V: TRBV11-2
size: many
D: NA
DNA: TGTGCCAGCAGCTTAGATCACCGACAGATCTACGAGCAGTACTTC
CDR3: CASSLDHRQIYEQYF

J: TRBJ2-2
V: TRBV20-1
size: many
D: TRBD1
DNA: TGCAGTGCTTTCGGGACAGGGGTTTCAAACACCGGGGAGCTGTTTTTT
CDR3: CSAFGTGVSNTGELFF

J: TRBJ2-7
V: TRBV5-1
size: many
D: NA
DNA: TGCGCCAGCAGCTTGTGGGGGACCTACGAGCAGTACTTC
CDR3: CASSLWGTYEQYF

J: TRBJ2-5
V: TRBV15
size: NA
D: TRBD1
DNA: TGTGCCACCAGCAAAGTCCCTACAGGGGACCAAGAGACCCAGTACTTC
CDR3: CATSKVPTGDQETQYF

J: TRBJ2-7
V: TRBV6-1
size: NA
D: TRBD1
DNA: TGTGCCAGCAGCCCCGGGACAGCACTCTACGAGCAGTACTTC
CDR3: CASSPGTALYEQYF

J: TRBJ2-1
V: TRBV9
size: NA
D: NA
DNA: TGTGCCAGCAGGGCAGCCGTCTCCTACAATGAGCAGTTCTTC
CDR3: CASRAAVSYNEQFF

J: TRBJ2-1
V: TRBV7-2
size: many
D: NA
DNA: TGTGCCAGCAGCACTCCTATCCTAGGGGCCAATGAGCAGTTCTTC
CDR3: CASSTPILGANEQFF

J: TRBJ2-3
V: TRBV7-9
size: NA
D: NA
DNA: TGTGCCAGCGACACAGATACGCAGTATTTT
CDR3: CASDTDTQYF

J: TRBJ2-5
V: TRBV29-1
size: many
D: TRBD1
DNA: TGCAGCGTTGAATGGTCTCGGGACAGAAGGTACGGGACCCAGTACTTC
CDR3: CSVEWSRDRRYGTQYF

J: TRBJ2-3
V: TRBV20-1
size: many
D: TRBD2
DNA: TGCAGTGCCAGGCGGGAGGGTAACACAGATACGCAGTATTTT
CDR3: CSARREGNTDTQYF

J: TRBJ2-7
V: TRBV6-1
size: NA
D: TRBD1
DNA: TGTGCCAGCAGCTTGACAGGGGGCCTCTCCTACGAGCAGTACTTC
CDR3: CASSLTGGLSYEQYF

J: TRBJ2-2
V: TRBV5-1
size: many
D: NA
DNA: TGCGCCAGCCGCTTCAACACCGGGGAGCTGTTTTTT
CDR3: CASRFNTGELFF

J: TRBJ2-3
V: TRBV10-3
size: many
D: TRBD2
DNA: TGTGCCATCAGTGAGTCGAGATTAGCGGGAGATACGCAGTATTTT
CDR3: CAISESRLAGDTQYF

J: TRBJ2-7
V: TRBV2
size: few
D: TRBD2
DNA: TGTGCCAGCAGTGTGGCTAGCGGGAACCTGATCCCCTACGAGCAGTACTTC
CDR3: CASSVASGNLIPYEQYF

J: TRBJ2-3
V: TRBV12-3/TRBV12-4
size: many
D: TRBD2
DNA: TGTGCCAGCAGTAGGACTAGCGGGAGGGCCGGTACGCAGTATTTT
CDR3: CASSRTSGRAGTQYF

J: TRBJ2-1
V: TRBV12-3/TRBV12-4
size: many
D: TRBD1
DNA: TGTGCCAGCAGAAGACAGGGCAATGAGCAGTTCTTC
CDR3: CASRRQGNEQFF

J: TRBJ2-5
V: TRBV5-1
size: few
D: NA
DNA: TGCGCCAGCAGCGCGGACGGCCCGTCGGCCCAGTACTTC
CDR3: CASSADGPSAQYF

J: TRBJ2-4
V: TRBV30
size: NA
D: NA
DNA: TGTGCCTGGGACACCCAGTATGACATTCAGTACTTC
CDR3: CAWDTQYDIQYF

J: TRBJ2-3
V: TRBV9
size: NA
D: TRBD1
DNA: TGTGCCAGCAGCGGCCGGACAGGGGATCTCCCCAGCGGGATGACAGATACGCAGTATTTT
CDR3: CASSGRTGDLPSGMTDTQYF

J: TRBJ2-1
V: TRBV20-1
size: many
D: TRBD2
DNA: TGCAGTGCTAGACCAGCGGGAGGGCCCTCCTACAATGAGCAGTTCTTC
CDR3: CSARPAGGPSYNEQFF

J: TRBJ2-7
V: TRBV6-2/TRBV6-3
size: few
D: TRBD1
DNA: TGTGCCAGCAGTTATGGGACAGGGGTCTACGAGCAGTACTTC
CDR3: CASSYGTGVYEQYF

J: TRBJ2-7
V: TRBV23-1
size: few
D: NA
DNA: TGCGCCAGCAGTCCCCGGACCTATTCCTACGAGCAGTACTTC
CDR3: CASSPRTYSYEQYF

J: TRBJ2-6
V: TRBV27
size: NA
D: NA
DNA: TGTGCCAGCAGTCGGGACTCTGGGGCCAACGTCCTGACTTTC
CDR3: CASSRDSGANVLTF

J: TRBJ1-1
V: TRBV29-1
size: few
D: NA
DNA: TGCAGCGTTGAATTCTCCCCTTGGGGGGACACTGAAGCTTTCTTT
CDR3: CSVEFSPWGDTEAFF

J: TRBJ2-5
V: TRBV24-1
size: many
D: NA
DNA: TGTGCCACCAGTGATCGCCAGGGGCTTGGGGAGACCCAGTACTTC
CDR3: CATSDRQGLGETQYF

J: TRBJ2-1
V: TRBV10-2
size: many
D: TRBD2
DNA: TGCGCCAGCAGGGAGCCGGGACTAGCGGGAGAACGGCAGTTCTTC
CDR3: CASREPGLAGERQFF

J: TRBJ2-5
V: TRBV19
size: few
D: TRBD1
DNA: TGTGCCAGTAGTATCTTACAGGGGGGACAAGAGACCCAGTACTTC
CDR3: CASSILQGGQETQYF

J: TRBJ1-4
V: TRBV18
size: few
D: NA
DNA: TGTGCCAGCTCACCTGGTAACACCGTCTTTGGTGAAAAACTGTTTTTT
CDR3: CASSPGNTVFGEKLFF

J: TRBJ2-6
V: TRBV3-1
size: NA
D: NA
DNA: TGTGCCAGCAGCCAAGATTGGGAACAGAGCTCTGGGGCCAACGTCCTGACTTTC
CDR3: CASSQDWEQSSGANVLTF

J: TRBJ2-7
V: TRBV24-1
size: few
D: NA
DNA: TGTGCCACCAGTGCGCAAGCACTTGGCGAGCAGTACTTC
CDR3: CATSAQALGEQYF

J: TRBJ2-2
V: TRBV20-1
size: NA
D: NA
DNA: TGCAGTGCTAGAGAACGCCAGATCACCGGGGAGCTGTTTTTT
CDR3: CSARERQITGELFF

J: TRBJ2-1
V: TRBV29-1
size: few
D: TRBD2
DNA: TGCAGCGAATATACCCTAGCGGGAGGGTACAATGAGCAGTTCTTC
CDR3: CSEYTLAGGYNEQFF

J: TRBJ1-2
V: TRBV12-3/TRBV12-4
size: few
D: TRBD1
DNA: TGTGCCAGCACGTCAATGAGAACAGGGGGATATGGCTACACCTTC
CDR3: CASTSMRTGGYGYTF

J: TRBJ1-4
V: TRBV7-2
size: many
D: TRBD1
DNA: TGTGCCAGCAGCCTACAGACAGGGAGAGGTGAAAAACTGTTTTTT
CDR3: CASSLQTGRGEKLFF